A selection of T cell receptor beta chains follows, all from one sample in a study of cytomegalovirus exposure and HLA in healthy donors. The table came from immunoSEQ multiplex PCR; TCRdb's copy has only in-frame clones and leaves some out. The sample lists approximately 190,000 clones, around 83% seen once, with around an eighth in the top ten. The specimen sequenced was PBMCs. The receptors were sampled from a woman in her twenties or thirties in good health and CMV-seropositive. CDR3s include the opening cysteine and the closing phenylalanine or tryptophan. The D gene is left open where the match is weak. The size of a clone is reported for some rows only, either as once, few or many, or as a class for expanded clones.

V gene,D gene,clone size,CDR3 length,J gene,CDR3 protein,CDR3 DNA
TRBV11-3,TRBD1,.,13,TRBJ2-2,CASSSTGLGELFF,TGTGCCAGCAGCTCGACAGGGTTGGGGGAGCTGTTTTTT
TRBV28,.,.,12,TRBJ2-7,CASRVSVYEQYF,TGTGCCAGCAGGGTTTCAGTCTACGAGCAGTACTTC
TRBV28,TRBD2,.,15,TRBJ2-1,CATKTGTSLYNEQFF,TGTGCCACCAAAACCGGGACTAGTCTATACAATGAGCAGTTCTTC
TRBV28,.,.,14,TRBJ2-5,CASSYGGLGETQYF,TGTGCCAGCTCTTACGGGGGGCTAGGTGAGACCCAGTACTTC
TRBV5-1,.,.,14,TRBJ2-3,CASGQTDSTDTQYF,TGCGCCAGCGGACAGACAGATAGCACAGATACGCAGTATTTT
TRBV7-9,.,.,13,TRBJ2-7,CASSLATGYEQYF,TGTGCCAGCAGCTTAGCTACAGGGTACGAGCAGTACTTC
TRBV29-1,TRBD2,.,15,TRBJ2-1,CSVEGTSGSNDEQFF,TGCAGCGTTGAAGGTACTAGCGGGAGTAACGATGAGCAGTTCTTC
TRBV9,.,.,14,TRBJ2-2,CASSVSGGSGELFF,TGTGCCAGCAGCGTCTCCGGGGGTTCCGGGGAGCTGTTTTTT
TRBV7-2,TRBD1,.,15,TRBJ2-7,CASSPTGTGAYEQYF,TGTGCCAGCAGCCCTACCGGGACAGGCGCTTACGAGCAGTACTTC
TRBV4-1,TRBD1,.,15,TRBJ1-2,CASSLDRETRYGYTF,TGCGCCAGCAGCCTTGACAGGGAGACCCGTTATGGCTACACCTTC
TRBV5-1,.,.,15,TRBJ1-4,CASSLSTGTNEKLFF,TGCGCCAGCAGCTTGTCTACAGGGACTAATGAAAAACTGTTTTTT
TRBV9,TRBD2,.,16,TRBJ2-3,CASSVGLAASTDTQYF,TGTGCCAGCAGCGTGGGACTAGCGGCGAGCACAGATACGCAGTATTTT
TRBV29-1,.,.,11,TRBJ1-2,CSVEGPGGYTF,TGCAGCGTTGAGGGGCCTGGTGGCTACACCTTC
TRBV6-5,.,.,11,TRBJ2-7,CASKSSYEQYF,TGTGCCAGCAAGAGCTCCTACGAGCAGTACTTC
TRBV20-1,.,.,11,TRBJ1-1,CSCPRRSEAFF,TGCAGTTGCCCCCGGCGGTCTGAAGCTTTCTTT
TRBV18,TRBD2,.,18,TRBJ2-7,CASSLSGGLAGASYEQYF,TGTGCCAGCTCCCTGAGTGGGGGACTAGCGGGGGCTTCCTACGAGCAGTACTTC
TRBV9,.,.,16,TRBJ1-4,CASAQGPTGLNEKLFF,TGTGCCAGCGCCCAGGGGCCGACAGGTCTTAATGAAAAACTGTTTTTT
TRBV5-1,.,.,13,TRBJ2-1,CASRMSSDNEQFF,TGCGCCAGCAGAATGAGTTCCGACAATGAGCAGTTCTTC
TRBV6-4,TRBD1,.,13,TRBJ1-2,CASSGGGNYGYTF,TGTGCCAGCAGCGGAGGGGGCAACTATGGCTACACCTTC
TRBV7-9,.,.,14,TRBJ2-7,CASSLAASSGEQYF,TGTGCCAGCAGCTTAGCGGCTAGTTCTGGAGAGCAGTACTTC
TRBV30,TRBD1,.,14,TRBJ2-1,CAWSRDRTYNEQFF,TGTGCCTGGTCCCGGGACAGGACCTACAATGAGCAGTTCTTC
TRBV11-2,TRBD1,.,16,TRBJ1-2,CASSSRTGQGLDGYTF,TGTGCCAGCAGCTCCAGGACGGGACAGGGGCTTGATGGCTACACCTTC
TRBV4-2,TRBD2,.,15,TRBJ2-3,CASSQEGLAVNTQYF,TGTGCCAGCAGCCAGGAGGGACTAGCGGTGAATACGCAGTATTTT
TRBV14,.,.,15,TRBJ2-7,CASSQDRGALYEQYF,TGTGCCAGCAGCCAAGACCGCGGGGCCCTTTACGAGCAGTACTTC
TRBV28,TRBD1,.,14,TRBJ2-1,CASRGQGRYNEQFF,TGTGCCAGCAGGGGACAGGGTAGGTACAATGAGCAGTTCTTC
TRBV5-1,TRBD1,once,13,TRBJ2-3,CASSYRGADTQYF,TGCGCCAGCAGCTACAGGGGTGCCGATACGCAGTATTTT
TRBV21-1,.,.,17,TRBJ2-1,CASSKVRERAAYNEQFF,TGTGCCAGCAGCAAAGTCAGAGAGCGGGCCGCCTACAATGAGCAGTTCTTC
TRBV5-1,TRBD1,.,16,TRBJ1-1,CASRESSRQGWTEAFF,TGCGCCAGCAGAGAGTCATCTCGACAGGGCTGGACTGAAGCTTTCTTT
TRBV6-5,.,few,14,TRBJ2-7,CASSPVAGGHEQYF,TGTGCCAGCAGTCCCGTGGCGGGCGGGCACGAGCAGTACTTC
TRBV27,TRBD1,.,14,TRBJ2-7,CASRRDRDSHEQYF,TGTGCCAGCAGGCGGGACAGGGACTCCCACGAGCAGTACTTC
TRBV5-6,TRBD2,.,15,TRBJ2-1,CASSWGLAGENEQFF,TGTGCCAGCAGTTGGGGACTAGCGGGAGAAAATGAGCAGTTCTTC
TRBV27,TRBD1,.,15,TRBJ2-1,CASSAGTGSFYEQFF,TGTGCCAGCAGTGCTGGGACAGGGTCTTTCTATGAGCAGTTCTTC
TRBV6-6,.,.,12,TRBJ2-6,CAEGPGANVLTF,TGTGCCGAGGGCCCTGGGGCCAACGTCCTGACTTTC
TRBV11-3,TRBD2,.,15,TRBJ2-1,CASSPGLASNNEQFF,TGTGCCAGCAGCCCGGGACTAGCGAGTAACAATGAGCAGTTCTTC
TRBV18,TRBD1,.,14,TRBJ2-7,CASSPRDRGSEQYF,TGTGCCAGCTCACCCCGGGACAGGGGTAGCGAGCAGTACTTC
TRBV27,.,.,15,TRBJ1-5,CASSLYGESNQPQHF,TGTGCCAGCAGTTTATACGGGGAAAGCAATCAGCCCCAGCATTTT
TRBV28,.,.,14,TRBJ2-1,CASRGGGRYNEQFF,TGTGCCAGCAGAGGGGGAGGGCGGTACAATGAGCAGTTCTTC
TRBV23-1,TRBD1,.,16,TRBJ2-5,CASSQPDRGGEETQYF,TGCGCCAGCAGTCAACCAGACAGGGGGGGGGAAGAGACCCAGTACTTC
TRBV5-1,TRBD1,once,16,TRBJ2-1,CASSLSRGTGDNEQFF,TGCGCCAGCAGCTTGTCCCGGGGGACAGGGGACAATGAGCAGTTCTTC
TRBV25-1,TRBD1,once,13,TRBJ2-7,CASSARGLGEQYF,TGTGCCAGCAGTGCCAGGGGGCTGGGAGAGCAGTACTTC
TRBV5-6,TRBD1,once,15,TRBJ1-2,CASTLSDRGLYGYTF,TGTGCCAGCACCTTATCGGACAGGGGGCTCTATGGCTACACCTTC
TRBV5-1,.,.,13,TRBJ1-2,CASSVADNYGYTF,TGCGCCAGCAGCGTCGCGGATAACTATGGCTACACCTTC
TRBV5-1,.,once,17,TRBJ2-3,CASSLQGRTSSTDTQYF,TGCGCCAGCAGCTTGCAGGGGCGGACTTCTAGCACAGATACGCAGTATTTT
TRBV28,.,.,14,TRBJ2-5,CASSLGGGLKTQYF,TGTGCCAGCAGTTTGGGGGGAGGACTCAAGACCCAGTACTTC
TRBV15,.,.,13,TRBJ2-3,CATSVSSRDTQYF,TGTGCCACCTCCGTGAGTTCGAGAGATACGCAGTATTTT
TRBV23-1,.,.,13,TRBJ1-2,CASSQTGPFGYTF,TGCGCCAGCAGTCAGACAGGTCCGTTTGGCTACACCTTC
TRBV7-8,TRBD1,.,16,TRBJ2-1,CASSHDRVGAYNEQFF,TGTGCCAGCAGCCATGACAGGGTTGGGGCCTACAATGAGCAGTTCTTC
TRBV27,TRBD1,few,13,TRBJ1-2,CASSGNRGYGYTF,TGTGCCAGCAGTGGGAACAGGGGGTATGGCTACACCTTC
TRBV5-1,.,.,13,TRBJ1-1,CASSLGGPTEAFF,TGCGCCAGCAGCTTGGGGGGGCCGACTGAAGCTTTCTTT
TRBV2,.,.,13,TRBJ2-5,CASNGETQETQYF,TGTGCCAGCAACGGGGAGACCCAAGAGACCCAGTACTTC
TRBV7-8,TRBD2,once,15,TRBJ2-7,CASSLGGGSPYEQYF,TGTGCCAGCAGCTTAGGGGGCGGGAGTCCCTACGAGCAGTACTTC
TRBV5-5,.,few,14,TRBJ2-5,CASSSSYVAETQYF,TGTGCCAGCAGCTCCTCCTACGTCGCGGAGACCCAGTACTTC
TRBV6-1,.,.,13,TRBJ1-5,CASSEGRGGTQHF,TGTGCCAGCAGTGAAGGTCGAGGAGGGACCCAGCATTTT
TRBV7-2,TRBD2,.,16,TRBJ2-3,CASSPPLAGDLHTQYF,TGTGCCAGCAGCCCCCCACTAGCGGGAGATTTGCATACGCAGTATTTT
TRBV2,.,once,13,TRBJ2-1,CARHSSSYNEQFF,TGTGCCAGGCACTCGAGCTCCTACAATGAGCAGTTCTTC